This T cell receptor (beta chain) is drawn from a study of T cells in Graves' hyperthyroidism and ophthalmopathy. Amplified TCR beta CDR3 regions came from RNA transcripts. Researchers ran a first-round RT-PCR on the TCR CDR3 using the HTBI primer set. TCRdb ran MiXCR on the multiplex PCR reads and lists one entry per CDR3 protein. The sample contains under 350,000 distinct CDR3 sequences, around 23% of which appear only once. Trimming stripped 4 bases from V and 4 bases from J, with 13 bases between. The CDR3 spans 14 residues. The germline V gene encodes CDR1 MNHEY and CDR2 SMNVEV (reference sequence). This clonotype was seen repeatedly, ten times or more.

This clonotype was obtained from a woman in her forties or fifties with Graves' hyperthyroidism. The genes are TRBV27 and TRBJ1-2; D uncertain. Sequencing was performed on blood. The CDR3 bases are TGTGCCAGCAGTTCAACAGACCCACGCTATGGCTACACCTTC. Its translation is CASSSTDPRYGYTF.